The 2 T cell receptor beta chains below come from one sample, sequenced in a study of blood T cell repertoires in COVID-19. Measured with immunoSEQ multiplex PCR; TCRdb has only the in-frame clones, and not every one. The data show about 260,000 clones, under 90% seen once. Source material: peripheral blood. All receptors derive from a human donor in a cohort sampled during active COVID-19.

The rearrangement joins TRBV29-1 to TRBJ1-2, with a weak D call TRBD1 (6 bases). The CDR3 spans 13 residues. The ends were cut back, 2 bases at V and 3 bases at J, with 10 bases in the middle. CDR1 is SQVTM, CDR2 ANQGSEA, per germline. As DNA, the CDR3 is TGCAGCGTTGAAAAAAGGACAGACTATGGCTACACCTTC. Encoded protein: CSVEKRTDYGYTF. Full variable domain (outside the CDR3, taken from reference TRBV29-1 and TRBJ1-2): SAVISQKPSRDICQRGTSLTIQCQVDSQVTMMFWYRQQPGQSLTLIATANQGSEATYESGFVIDKFPISRPNLTFSTLTVSNMSPEDSSIYLCSVEKRTDYGYTFGSGTRLTVV.

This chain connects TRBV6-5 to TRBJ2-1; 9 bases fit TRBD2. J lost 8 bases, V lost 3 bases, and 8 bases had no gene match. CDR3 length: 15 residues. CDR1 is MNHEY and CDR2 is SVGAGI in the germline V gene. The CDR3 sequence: CASSYLEREVDEQFF. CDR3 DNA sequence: TGTGCCAGCAGTTATTTGGAGCGGGAGGTCGATGAGCAGTTCTTC.